The clone carrying this T cell receptor beta chain has only one observation. The ends lost 6 bases at V and 6 bases at J; junction bases unmatched: 13. Germline V gene data show CDR1 as MNHNS and CDR2 as SASEGT. This CDR3 is 16 amino acids long. The sample comes from a study of T-cell reconstitution after alpha-beta-depleted transplantation in children. Preparing the TCRbeta library involved the use of unique molecular identifiers. TCRdb re-called the PCR reads with MiXCR, one entry per CDR3 protein. The sample has about 500,000 distinct CDR3 sequences, approximately 32% seen once. Sequencing used PBMCs from the stem cell graft donor, obtained from the stem cell graft. This TCR was recovered from a human donor who donated a stem cell graft to a child with aplastic anemia. J is TRBJ2-2 and V is TRBV6-1; the match to TRBD1 covers 7 bases. The CDR3 here is CASRLDRAYGAGELFF. CDR3 in DNA: TGTGCCAGCAGACTTGACAGGGCCTACGGCGCCGGGGAGCTGTTTTTT.